One sample yielded the 25 T cell receptor beta chains listed below, sequenced in a study of identical twins. TCRdb recomputed calls from the 5' RACE reads with MiXCR, one row per CDR3 protein. The repertoire holds under 350,000 distinct CDR3 sequences, 7.5% to 9.5% seen once, with under 7.5% in the top ten. In addition, the sample was reused for a study of yellow fever vaccine responses in identical twins.

Source material: CD8+ T cells sorted from blood. The receptors were gathered from a woman in her late teens or twenties in good health.

This clonotype was observed at least ten times. The CDR3 spells CASSLQSYEQYF. DNA of the CDR3: TGTGCCAGCAGCTTACAGTCCTACGAGCAGTACTTC. The chain combines TRBV5-6 with TRBJ2-7; D is undetermined. Germline CDR1 and CDR2: SGHDT and YYEEEE. CDR3 length equals 12 residues. V lost 2 bases and J lost 1, with 4 bases in between.

This clonotype turned up a few times. V is TRBV10-3 and J is TRBJ2-5; 7 bases line up with TRBD1. The trim removed 5 bases at V and 5 bases at J, leaving 5 bases unmatched. Per germline, CDR1 ENHRY and CDR2 SYGVKD. The CDR3 runs to 13 residues. The CDR3 reads CAISSDRVETQYF. CDR3 nucleotide sequence: TGTGCCATCAGTTCCGACAGGGTTGAGACCCAGTACTTC.

The chain uses TRBV7-6 and TRBJ1-1; unclear D gene. Trimming pared 1 base from V and 1 base from J, leaving 16 bases between. Looked up from germline, CDR1 is SGHVS and CDR2 is FNYEAQ. The CDR3 has 17 amino acids. The CDR3 region is CASSLGPGWVENTEAFF. CDR3 in DNA: TGTGCCAGCAGCTTAGGACCTGGGTGGGTAGAGAACACTGAAGCTTTCTTT.

The chain links TRBV6-1 to TRBJ1-4; D is possibly TRBD1 (5 bases). Trimming removed 8 bases from V and 8 bases from J, with 21 bases in between. The germline V gene encodes CDR1 MNHNS and CDR2 SASEGT. The CDR3 is made up of 15 amino acids. The CDR3 protein is CASLHPTDGAEKLFF. Here the CDR3 DNA reads TGTGCCAGCTTACACCCGACGGATGGGGCCGAAAAACTGTTTTTT.

The rearrangement joins TRBV15 to TRBJ2-5; no clear D gene. Germline loops: CDR1 LNHNV, CDR2 YYDKDF (reference sequence). This CDR3 has 15 residues. Trimming removed 0 bases from V and 4 bases from J, with 12 bases in between. CDR3 region: CATSRERQRRETQYF. The CDR3, as DNA: TGTGCCACCAGCAGAGAACGGCAGCGTCGAGAGACCCAGTACTTC.

This clonotype was recorded at least ten times. The chain employs TRBV5-1 and TRBJ2-3; D perhaps matches TRBD2 (5 bases). Trimming took off 0 bases at V and 1 base at J, with 12 bases between the two ends. Germline CDR1 and CDR2: SGHRS and YFSETQ. The CDR3 is 16 amino acids. The CDR3 protein is CASSLAGYSRTDTQYF. As DNA, the CDR3 is TGCGCCAGCAGCTTGGCGGGGTACTCACGCACAGATACGCAGTATTTT.

This rearrangement joins TRBV20-1 to TRBJ2-7; D is unresolved. Germline loops: CDR1 DFQATT, CDR2 SNEGSKA (reference sequence). Deletions cut 1 base from V and 2 bases from J, with 9 bases between. This CDR3 has 13 amino acids. The DNA of the CDR3 is TGCAGTGCTAGAGTCGGGCATACCTACGAGCAGTACTTC. Translating gives CSARVGHTYEQYF.

This clonotype occurred many times. The chain uses TRBV12-3 or TRBV12-4 and TRBJ2-1, with a possible D match to TRBD2 (5 bases). The CDR3 totals 13 residues. V was pared by 1 base and J by 10 bases, with 11 bases between. The CDR3 spells CASSLGLTAEQFF. The CDR3 nucleotides are TGTGCCAGCAGTTTAGGACTAACCGCCGAGCAGTTCTTC.

A few counts support this clonotype. The J gene is TRBJ1-3, the V gene TRBV29-1; D remains ambiguous. V lost 5 bases and J 0 bases, leaving 11 bases between the germline ends. The CDR3 runs to 14 residues. The V gene's germline CDR1 is SQVTM and CDR2 ANQGSEA. The CDR3 protein is CSVTDPSSGNTIYF. The CDR3 DNA is TGCAGCGTTACGGACCCTTCCTCTGGAAACACCATATATTTT. Supplemented by reference TRBV29-1 and TRBJ1-3, the full variable domain reads SAVISQKPSRDICQRGTSLTIQCQVDSQVTMMFWYRQQPGQSLTLIATANQGSEATYESGFVIDKFPISRPNLTFSTLTVSNMSPEDSSIYLCSVTDPSSGNTIYFGEGSWLTVV.

V and J are TRBV7-9 and TRBJ1-1; D not certain. This CDR3 comprises 11 residues. Trimming cost V 3 bases and J 7 bases, with 6 bases left between them. Germline CDR1 and CDR2: SEHNR and FQNEAQ (reference sequence). CDR3 DNA: TGTGCCAGCAGCTTCTCTAATGAAGCTTTCTTT. Protein: CASSFSNEAFF.

Ten or more counts support this clonotype. A much larger clone sits a single nucleotide away, making a read error possible. The rearrangement uses TRBV29-1 and TRBJ2-7; tentatively, D is TRBD1 (6 bases). The CDR3 length is 12 residues. The V gene's germline CDR1 is SQVTM and CDR2 ANQGSEA. V lost 4 bases to trimming and J lost 2 bases, with 9 bases between them. CDR3 loop: CSVAGVTYEQYF. CDR3 DNA: TGCAGCGTTGCAGGGGTCACCTACGAGCAGTACTTC.

The J gene is TRBJ2-5, the V gene TRBV6-1, with 10 bases matching TRBD2. Looked up from germline, CDR1 is MNHNS and CDR2 is SASEGT. CDR3 length equals 15 residues. V shed 6 bases and J 5 bases; nucleotides not matched to a gene: 9. The CDR3 region is CASSLTAGGQETQYF. The CDR3 region has the DNA TGTGCCAGCAGCCTAACAGCGGGGGGGCAGGAGACCCAGTACTTC.

This clonotype appeared a few times. This chain uses TRBV6-1 with TRBJ2-2, with TRBD1 as a possible D gene (5 bases). The germline V gene has CDR1 MNHNS and CDR2 SASEGT. The germline V and J ends were trimmed by 5 bases and 3 bases, with 13 bases remaining between them. The CDR3 has 15 amino acids. The DNA of the CDR3 is TGTGCCAGCAGTCTTACAGGTGGCGACACCGGGGAGCTGTTTTTT. This codes for CASSLTGGDTGELFF.

CDR3 in amino acids: CASSPFTGDTQYF. The CDR3 DNA reads TGTGCCAGCAGCCCCTTCACAGGGGATACGCAGTATTTT. V gene TRBV3-1 combines with J gene TRBJ2-3; D is possibly TRBD1 (6 bases). CDR3 length: 13 residues. The germline V gene has CDR1 LGHDT and CDR2 YNNKEL (reference sequence). V was trimmed by 4 bases and J by 6 bases, leaving 11 bases between them.

The chain joins TRBV27 to TRBJ2-2; 10 positions agree with TRBD1. Germline CDR1 and CDR2: MNHEY and SMNVEV (reference sequence). The junction had 8 bases not matched to a gene; V was cut back by 1 base and J by 6 bases. This CDR3 contains 17 residues. Here the CDR3 reads CASSLLATGGRAGELFF. The CDR3 bases are TGTGCCAGCAGTTTATTGGCGACAGGGGGCCGGGCCGGGGAGCTGTTTTTT.

This clonotype was seen ten or more times. The chain is built from TRBV7-3 and TRBJ2-5, with 10 bases matching TRBD1. Germline values: CDR1 SGHTA, CDR2 FQGTGA. The CDR3 is 14 residues long. V lost 6 bases, J lost 4 bases, and 5 bases stayed unmatched. CDR3 DNA: TGTGCCAGCAGTTCGACAGGGGGCGGAGAGACCCAGTACTTC. It specifies CASSSTGGGETQYF.

This clonotype was observed many times. The chain has TRBV7-6 and TRBJ2-1; the D gene is possibly TRBD1 (6 bases). V was trimmed by 2 bases and J by 4 bases, leaving 21 bases between them. This CDR3 spans 18 amino acids. CDR1 SGHVS and CDR2 FNYEAQ come from the germline V gene. The CDR3 is CASSLKAPPTQGYNEQFF. The CDR3, as DNA: TGTGCCAGCAGCTTAAAAGCCCCCCCTACACAGGGTTACAATGAGCAGTTCTTC.

This clonotype showed up many times. V usage is TRBV6-5 and J usage is TRBJ2-1, with TRBD1 identical over 9 bases. The V and J ends lost 5 bases and 7 bases, in that order; junction bases with no gene match: 9. This CDR3 spans 15 amino acids. Germline CDR1 reads MNHEY; CDR2 reads SVGAGI. CDR3 in DNA: TGTGCCAGCAGTACCCGACAGGGGGGAGGGAATGAGCAGTTCTTC. Translated, it gives CASSTRQGGGNEQFF.

This clonotype was counted many times. V is TRBV12-5 and J is TRBJ2-1; D remains unclear. The CDR3 has 12 residues. Germline V gene sequence: CDR1 LGHNT, CDR2 FRNRAP. Deletions cut 1 base from V and 5 bases from J, with 3 bases between. CDR3 in DNA: TGTGCTAGTGGTTTGGGTCACAATGAGCAGTTCTTC. Its protein is CASGLGHNEQFF.

The rearrangement joins TRBV4-1 to TRBJ2-5; TRBD1 matches at 7 bases. There are 17 residues in the CDR3. Germline-derived CDR1 and CDR2 are MGHRA and YSYEKL. Trimming cost V 0 bases and J 1 base; bases outside gene matches: 8. CDR3 in amino acids: CASSQDPGQNFQETQYF. The CDR3 DNA follows: TGCGCCAGCAGCCAAGATCCGGGACAGAACTTCCAAGAGACCCAGTACTTC.

This clonotype was found a few times. V usage is TRBV4-3 and J usage is TRBJ2-1; D is tentatively TRBD1 or TRBD2 (5 bases each). The CDR3 spans 15 residues. V shed 2 bases and J shed 5 bases, with 13 bases lying between them. Germline loops: CDR1 LGHNA, CDR2 YSLEER. The DNA for the CDR3 is TGCGCCAGCAGCCAATTGGGGGATATGGACAATGAGCAGTTCTTC. Residues: CASSQLGDMDNEQFF.

This clonotype was seen repeatedly, ten times or more. The chain combines TRBV20-1 with TRBJ1-6, with 7 bases identical to TRBD1. The junction had 6 bases not matched to a gene; V was cut back by 4 bases and J by 9 bases. This CDR3 spans 13 amino acids. Germline assignment: CDR1 DFQATT and CDR2 SNEGSKA (reference sequence). The CDR3 DNA follows: TGCAGTGCTACGCAGGGGGAAATTTCACCCCTCCACTTT. It is translated as CSATQGEISPLHF.

In its sample, this clonotype was seen many times. The chain uses TRBV7-2 and TRBJ1-1, with 10 bases fitting TRBD1. Trimming removed 5 bases from V and 4 bases from J; junction bases left unmatched: 7. Looked up from germline, CDR1 is SGHTA and CDR2 is FQGNSA. This CDR3 is 15 amino acids long. CDR3 amino acids: CASSPDRGLGTEAFF. In DNA form, the CDR3 reads TGTGCCAGCAGCCCCGACAGGGGGCTGGGCACTGAAGCTTTCTTT.

The CDR3 spells CASSKDRVGGYEQYF. The CDR3 DNA sequence: TGTGCCAGCAGCAAAGACAGGGTTGGAGGCTACGAGCAGTACTTC. The chain has TRBV21-1 and TRBJ2-7; the table's D call, TRBD1, was not checked against the DNA. TRBV21-1 is termed a pseudogene. This CDR3 spans 15 amino acids.

The rearrangement uses TRBV3-1 and TRBJ2-7, with 11 bases lining up with TRBD2. The CDR3 is made up of 18 amino acids. CDR1 LGHDT and CDR2 YNNKEL come from the germline V gene (reference sequence). Trimming removed 11 bases from V and 2 bases from J; junction bases left unmatched: 20. This CDR3 is CALSASGGFTSNPYEQYF. CDR3 coding DNA: TGTGCCCTCAGTGCTAGCGGGGGGTTTACCTCTAACCCCTACGAGCAGTACTTC.